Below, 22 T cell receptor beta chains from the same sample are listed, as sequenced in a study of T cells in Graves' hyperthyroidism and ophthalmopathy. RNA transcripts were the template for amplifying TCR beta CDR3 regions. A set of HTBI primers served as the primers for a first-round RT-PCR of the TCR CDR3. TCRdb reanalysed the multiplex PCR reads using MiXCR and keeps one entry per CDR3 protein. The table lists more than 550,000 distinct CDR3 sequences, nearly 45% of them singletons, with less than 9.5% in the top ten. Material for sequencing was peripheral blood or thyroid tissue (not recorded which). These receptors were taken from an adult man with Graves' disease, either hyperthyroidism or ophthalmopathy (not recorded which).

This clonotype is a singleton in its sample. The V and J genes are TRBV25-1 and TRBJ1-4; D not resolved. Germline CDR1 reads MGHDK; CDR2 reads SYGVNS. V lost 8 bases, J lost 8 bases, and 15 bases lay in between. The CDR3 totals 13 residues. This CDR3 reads CASVVFAGEKLFF. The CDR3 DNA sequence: TGTGCCAGCGTTGTGTTCGCTGGGGAAAAACTGTTTTTT.

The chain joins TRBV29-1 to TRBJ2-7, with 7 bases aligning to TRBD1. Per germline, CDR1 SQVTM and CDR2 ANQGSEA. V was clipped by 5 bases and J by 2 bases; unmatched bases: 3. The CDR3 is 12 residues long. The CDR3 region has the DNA TGCAGCGTTTCCGACAGGGCCTACGAGCAGTACTTC. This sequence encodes CSVSDRAYEQYF.

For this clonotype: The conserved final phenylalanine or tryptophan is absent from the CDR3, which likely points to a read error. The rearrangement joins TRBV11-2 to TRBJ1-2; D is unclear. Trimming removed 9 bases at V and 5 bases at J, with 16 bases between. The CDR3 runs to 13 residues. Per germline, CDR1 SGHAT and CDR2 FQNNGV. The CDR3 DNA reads TGTGCCAGTGGGATGGACCTTACATATGGCTACACCCTC. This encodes CASGMDLTYGYTL.

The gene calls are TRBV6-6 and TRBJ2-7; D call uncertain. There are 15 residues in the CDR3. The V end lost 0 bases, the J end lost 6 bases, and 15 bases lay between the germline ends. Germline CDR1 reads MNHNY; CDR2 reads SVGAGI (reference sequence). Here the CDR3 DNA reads TGTGCCAGCAGTTACTCAAGGGTACTGGCTACCGAGCAGTACTTC. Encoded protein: CASSYSRVLATEQYF.

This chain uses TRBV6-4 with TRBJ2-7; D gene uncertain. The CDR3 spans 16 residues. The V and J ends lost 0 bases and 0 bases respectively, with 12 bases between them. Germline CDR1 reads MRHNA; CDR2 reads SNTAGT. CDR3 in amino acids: CASSDSRLPGSYEQYF. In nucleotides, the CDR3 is TGTGCCAGCAGTGACTCGAGGCTACCCGGCTCCTACGAGCAGTACTTC.

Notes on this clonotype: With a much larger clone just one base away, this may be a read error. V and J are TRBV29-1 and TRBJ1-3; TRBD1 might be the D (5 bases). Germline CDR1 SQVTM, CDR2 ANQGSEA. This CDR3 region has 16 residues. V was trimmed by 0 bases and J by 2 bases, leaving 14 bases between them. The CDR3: CSVEDPGGETGNTIYF. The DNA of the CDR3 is TGCAGCGTTGAAGATCCGGGGGGGGAGACTGGAAACACCATATATTTT.

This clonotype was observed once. CDR3 region: CASSDGWDNEKLFF. CDR3 bases: TGTGCCAGCAGTGATGGTTGGGATAATGAAAAACTGTTTTTT. The chain links TRBV2 to TRBJ1-4; D unclear. The CDR3 loop spans 14 amino acids. Looked up from germline, CDR1 is SNHLY and CDR2 is FYNNEI. Trimming removed 3 bases from V and 4 bases from J, with 9 bases in between.

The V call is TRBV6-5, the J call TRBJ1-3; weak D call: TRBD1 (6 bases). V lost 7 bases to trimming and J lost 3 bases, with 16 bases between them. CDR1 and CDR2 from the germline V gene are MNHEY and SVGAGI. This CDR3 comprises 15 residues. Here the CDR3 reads CASKHRVGLGNTIYF. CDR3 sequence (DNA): TGTGCCAGCAAACACAGGGTCGGGCTTGGAAACACCATATATTTT.

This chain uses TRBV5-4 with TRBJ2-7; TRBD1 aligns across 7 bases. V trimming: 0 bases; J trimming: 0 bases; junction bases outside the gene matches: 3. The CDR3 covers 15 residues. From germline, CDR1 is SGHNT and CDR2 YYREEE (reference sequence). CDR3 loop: CASSLAPGGSYEQYF. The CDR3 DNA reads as TGTGCCAGCAGCTTGGCCCCAGGGGGCTCCTACGAGCAGTACTTC.

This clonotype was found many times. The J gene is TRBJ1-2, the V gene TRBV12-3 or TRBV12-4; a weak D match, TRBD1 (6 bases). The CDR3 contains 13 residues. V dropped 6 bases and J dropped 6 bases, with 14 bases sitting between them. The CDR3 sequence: CASSVDRHNGYTF. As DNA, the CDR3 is TGTGCCAGCAGCGTCGACAGGCACAATGGCTACACCTTC.

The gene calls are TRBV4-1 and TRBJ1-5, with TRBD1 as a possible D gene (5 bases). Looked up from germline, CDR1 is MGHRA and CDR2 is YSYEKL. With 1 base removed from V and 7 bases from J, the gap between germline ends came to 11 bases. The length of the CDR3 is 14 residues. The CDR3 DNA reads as TGCGCCAGCAGCCAAGGGGGCATTGCACAGCCCCAGCATTTT. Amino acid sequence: CASSQGGIAQPQHF.

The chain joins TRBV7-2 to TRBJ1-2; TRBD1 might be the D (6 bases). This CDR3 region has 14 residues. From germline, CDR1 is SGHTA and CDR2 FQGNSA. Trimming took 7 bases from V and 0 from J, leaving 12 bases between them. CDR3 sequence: CASKKTGANYGYTF. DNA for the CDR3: TGTGCCAGCAAGAAGACAGGAGCTAACTATGGCTACACCTTC. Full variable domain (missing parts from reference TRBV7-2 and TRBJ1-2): GAGVSQSPSNKVTEKGKDVELRCDPISGHTALYWYRQSLGQGLEFLIYFQGNSAPDKSGLPSDRFSAERTGGSVSTLTIQRTQQEDSAVYLCASKKTGANYGYTFGSGTRLTVV.

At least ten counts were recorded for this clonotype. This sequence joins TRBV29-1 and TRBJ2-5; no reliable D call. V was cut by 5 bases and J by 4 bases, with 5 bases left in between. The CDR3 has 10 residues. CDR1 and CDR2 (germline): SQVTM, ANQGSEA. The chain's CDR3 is CSVYRETQYF. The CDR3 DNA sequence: TGCAGCGTTTACCGAGAGACCCAGTACTTC.

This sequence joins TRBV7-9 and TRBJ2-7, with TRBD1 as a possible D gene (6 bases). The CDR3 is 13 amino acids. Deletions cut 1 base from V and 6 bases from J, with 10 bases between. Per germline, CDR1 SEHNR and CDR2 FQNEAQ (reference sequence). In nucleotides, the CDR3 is TGTGCCAGCAGCTTAGGGACACAGGGCGAGCAGTACTTC. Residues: CASSLGTQGEQYF.

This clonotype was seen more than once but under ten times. CDR3 in DNA: TGTGCCAGCAGCCGTCGGGGGGCTGGTGAAAAACTGTTTTTT. Amino acids: CASSRRGAGEKLFF. The V and J genes are TRBV7-6 and TRBJ1-4; D might be TRBD1 (6 bases). The CDR3 totals 14 residues. Trimming left V 5 bases short and J 7 bases short, with 14 bases between. Germline assignment: CDR1 SGHVS and CDR2 FNYEAQ.

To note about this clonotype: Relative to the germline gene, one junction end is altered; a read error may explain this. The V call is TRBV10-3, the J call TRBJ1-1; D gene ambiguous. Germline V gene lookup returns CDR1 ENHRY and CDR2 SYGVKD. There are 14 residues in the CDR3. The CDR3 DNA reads TGTGCCAGCAGTTATCAGGTGATGAACACTGAAGCTTTCTTT. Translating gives CASSYQVMNTEAFF.

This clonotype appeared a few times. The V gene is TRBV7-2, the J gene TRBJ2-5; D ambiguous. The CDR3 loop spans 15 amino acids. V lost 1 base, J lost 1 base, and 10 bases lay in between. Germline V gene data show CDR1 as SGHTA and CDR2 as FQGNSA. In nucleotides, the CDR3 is TGTGCCAGCAGCTTAGTATTTGGGCCCCAAGAGACCCAGTACTTC. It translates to CASSLVFGPQETQYF.

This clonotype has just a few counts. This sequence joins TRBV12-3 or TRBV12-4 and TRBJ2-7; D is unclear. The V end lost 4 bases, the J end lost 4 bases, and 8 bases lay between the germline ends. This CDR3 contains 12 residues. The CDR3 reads CASSSHVYEQYF. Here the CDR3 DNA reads TGTGCCAGCAGTTCCCATGTTTACGAGCAGTACTTC.

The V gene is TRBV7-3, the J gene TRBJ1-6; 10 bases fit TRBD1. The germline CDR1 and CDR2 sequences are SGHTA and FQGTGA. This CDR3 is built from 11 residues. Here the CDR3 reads CAQGQGTPLHF. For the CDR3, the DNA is TGTGCTCAGGGACAGGGGACACCCCTCCACTTT.

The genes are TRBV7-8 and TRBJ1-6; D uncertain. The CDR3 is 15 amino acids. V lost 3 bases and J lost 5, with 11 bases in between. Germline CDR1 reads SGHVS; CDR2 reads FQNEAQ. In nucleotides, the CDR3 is TGTGCCAGCAGCTTGGCGGGGAAAGATAATTCACCCCTCCACTTT. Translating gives CASSLAGKDNSPLHF.

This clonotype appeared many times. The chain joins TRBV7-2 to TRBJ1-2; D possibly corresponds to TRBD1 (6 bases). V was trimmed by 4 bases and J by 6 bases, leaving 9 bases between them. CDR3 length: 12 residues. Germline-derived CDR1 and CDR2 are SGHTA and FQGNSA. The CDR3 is CASSYRQDGYTF. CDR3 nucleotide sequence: TGTGCCAGCAGCTACCGACAGGATGGCTACACCTTC.

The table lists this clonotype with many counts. Here the CDR3 DNA reads TGTGCCAGCAGCTTGACAGGTGAAGCTTTCTTT. Translated: CASSLTGEAFF. The rearrangement uses TRBV12-3 or TRBV12-4 and TRBJ1-1; D possibly corresponds to TRBD1 (6 bases). This CDR3 is built from 11 residues. The V gene lost 6 bases and the J gene lost 7 bases, with 9 bases spanning the gap.